This T cell receptor beta chain was retrieved from a study of Japanese encephalitis immunity and Zika vaccine responses (dated by TCRdb to about 2021). Study-wide context: Included participants received three 5.0 ug doses of alum-adjuvanted ZPIV at weeks 0, 4 and 28. The study asked whether earlier vaccination against Japanese encephalitis virus (JEV) or yellow fever virus (YFV) shaped CD4 T cell responses to the Zika vaccine. Eleven to twelve participants were given two doses of JEV vaccine (IXIARO) 28 days apart, two to three months before the first ZPIV dose. For TCR sequencing, six representative participants were selected from each pre-vaccination group, and samples were taken at week 0 (after pre-vaccination, before ZPIV) and at week 52. TCR repertoires were also analyzed from a few flavivirus-naive individuals at weeks 2, 6 and 52 after starting ZPIV vaccination. The ZIKV peptides, 15-mers that overlapped by 11 residues, were chosen for containing NetMHCpan/NetMHCII-predicted epitopes with affinity below 50 nM. For stimulations, either ZIKV structural-protein peptide pools divided into flavivirus-conserved and non-conserved sets or JEV or YFV peptides matching the pre-vaccination were used. One dose of YFV vaccine (YF-VAX) was administered before ZPIV to 11 to 12 participants, and several participants were flavivirus-naive.

PBMCs were labeled with CellTrace CFSE and were cultured for 5 to 7 days in RPMI containing about 8.6% human serum plus peptide pools at approximately 0.94 ug/mL each. Unfixed proliferating CD4 T cells were sorted on a BD FACSAria as live CD56-CD19-CD16-CD3+CD4+ CFSE-low cells. Enrolled adults were healthy and were found to be seronegative for ZIKV, JEV, YFV, DENV and WNV by microneutralization screening. Samples came from a phase 1, double-blinded, randomized, placebo-controlled trial of an alum-adjuvanted Zika purified-inactivated virus (ZPIV) vaccine. Peripheral blood mononuclear cells were isolated by standard procedure and were kept frozen in liquid nitrogen until use. What the research found in general, with its limitations: Compared with YFV-pre-vaccinated donors, JEV-pre-vaccinated donors had higher repertoire similarity across time-points and stimulations, indicating that more clonotypes were common to ZIKV and JEV stimulation. Sample size limitations prevented peptide-pool deconvolution, so the individual peptides driving cross-reactive responses were not identified. After ZPIV, a significant decrease in repertoire richness of CD4 T cells responding to conserved ZIKV epitopes was observed in JEV-pre-vaccinated donors. Samples were clustered by participant, with no similarity observed between individuals, suggesting that no public TCRs were detected. The analysis was restricted to a subset of trial participants with three doses and adequate samples, and the entire vaccinated cohort was not analyzed. Only a few individuals showed CD8 T cell responses to ZIKV peptide pools, and those responses were very low in magnitude.

Libraries were made using 5' RACE. Before sequencing, the TCRbeta libraries were pooled in proportion to the number of cells sorted for each library. Total RNA was extracted from sorted cells with RNAzol RT, and cDNA was synthesized with an oligo(dT) primer and a template-switching oligo. The TCRbeta V-CDR3-J region was PCR-amplified with Kapa HiFi using a SMARTer oligo primer and a TCRbeta constant-region primer. A second PCR attached Illumina adaptors and sample-specific index barcodes, followed by HighPrep bead cleanup and Bioanalyzer confirmation of a band of roughly 650 bp. Sequencing of the libraries was done on an Illumina MiSeq using 2x151 bp paired-end reads. The paper's data handling went like this. Reads were demultiplexed with an in-house Java program, and TCRbeta annotations were assigned and clonotypes were counted with MiXCR. Repertoire overlap was assessed with Morisita-Horn indices from the R package vegan, and UPGMA clustering and Circos plots of recurring clonotypes were generated. Shannon diversity and richness were normalized to the maximum possible value based on input cell numbers, so that values between 0 and 1 were obtained. MUSCLE was used to align CDR3beta sequences, SeqinR to compute distances, and R to plot multidimensional scaling. TCRdb handled the public reads itself, with Q25 trimming in fastp and clone calling in MiXCR, and kept productive beta chains. Records with the same CDR3 protein are collapsed into one entry carrying the most frequent genes and DNA. The V and J calls and clone size are TCRdb's, not the authors'. The sample data list 400 to 500 distinct CDR3 sequences, and roughly 4% of these were observed just once. The ten biggest clones cover 20% to 30% of the sample.

Based on its abundance in the sample, this clonotype is medium-sized (0.01 to 0.1%). Nothing much larger sits one base from this clone, and base qualities are not available. This specimen was antigen-activated CD4+ T cells from blood, cultured, taken during a Zika inactivated vaccine study. This clonotype was sampled from an adult woman who received an inactivated Zika virus vaccine.

The DNA sequence is given as TGCAGTGCTGGCCTGAACACTGAAGCTTTCTTT. Translated, this gives CSAGLNTEAFF. The chain links TRBV20-1 with TRBJ1-1, with the D gene too uncertain to name. The V and J ends are trimmed by 5 bases and 0 bases, leaving 4 bases between them. The CDR3, cysteine through phenylalanine, is 11 amino acids long. Only the CDR3 DNA is retained, 33 bases long and in frame from the first base. CDR1 and CDR2 (DFQATT, SNEGSKA) derive from the germline V gene (reference sequence).